Each of the 11 T cell receptor beta chains below was sequenced from the same sample in a study of T cells after yellow fever vaccination. A single record per CDR3 protein comes from TCRdb applying MiXCR to the 5' RACE reads. This repertoire shows roughly 65,000 distinct CDR3 sequences, about 6% found once; its top ten account for over 2%. The sequenced sample was CD4+ T cells sorted from PBMCs, obtained around 14 days after the first yellow fever vaccination. These receptors were obtained from a man aged 18-30 years who received the YFV17D yellow fever vaccine.

This clonotype was detected ten times or more. The rearrangement joins TRBV10-1 to TRBJ2-1, with D unresolved. Germline V gene data show CDR1 as WNHNN and CDR2 as SYGVQD (reference sequence). V lost 6 bases and J 9 bases, leaving 12 bases between the germline ends. This CDR3 is 12 amino acids long. For the CDR3, the DNA is TGCGCCAGCAGCGACCCCGGACGTGAGCAGTTCTTC. Amino acids: CASSDPGREQFF.

This clonotype was picked up many times. The chain has TRBV6-5 and TRBJ2-7; weak D call: TRBD2 (6 bases). The germline V and J ends were trimmed by 6 bases and 5 bases, with 17 bases remaining between them. Germline V gene data show CDR1 as MNHEY and CDR2 as SVGAGI. CDR3 length: 14 amino acids. CDR3 coding DNA: TGTGCCAGCAGACCCTCCCTAGCGAGCCACGAGCAGTACTTC. Translated, it gives CASRPSLASHEQYF.

This clonotype was counted at least ten times. This chain joins TRBV7-8 and TRBJ2-5; 7 positions match TRBD2. Germline CDR1 is SGHVS and CDR2 is FQNEAQ. Trimming removed 3 bases from V and 0 bases from J; junction bases left unmatched: 1. The CDR3 consists of 14 residues. CDR3 loop: CASSFGGDQETQYF. The CDR3 DNA follows: TGTGCCAGCAGCTTTGGGGGGGACCAAGAGACCCAGTACTTC. Full variable domain (outside the CDR3, taken from reference TRBV7-8 and TRBJ2-5): GAGVSQSPRYKVAKRGQDVALRCDPISGHVSLFWYQQALGQGPEFLTYFQNEAQLDKSGLPSDRFFAERPEGSVSTLKIQRTQQEDSAVYLCASSFGGDQETQYFGPGTRLLVL.

This clonotype was seen at least ten times. The chain uses TRBV5-1 and TRBJ2-1; D perhaps matches TRBD2 (5 bases). Germline V gives CDR1 SGHRS, CDR2 YFSETQ. The V end was cut by 5 bases, the J end by 1 base, with 13 bases between. The CDR3 runs 15 residues. The CDR3 bases are TGCGCCAGCAGTTCGACTACGCCATCCTACAATGAGCAGTTCTTC. Translation gives CASSSTTPSYNEQFF.

This clonotype occurred many times. The chain links TRBV20-1 to TRBJ2-3, with D tentatively TRBD1 (6 bases). The CDR3 covers 15 residues. The germline V gene has CDR1 DFQATT and CDR2 SNEGSKA (reference sequence). The germline V and J ends were trimmed by 4 bases and 0 bases, with 14 bases remaining between them. CDR3 residues: CSAIRGSSSTDTQYF. CDR3 coding DNA: TGCAGTGCTATTAGGGGGTCTTCTAGCACAGATACGCAGTATTTT.

With respect to this clonotype: A read error is possible here, since a much larger clone lies one base away. The rearrangement links TRBV15 to TRBJ2-5, with D unresolved. Trimming took 7 bases from V and 5 from J, leaving 11 bases between them. Per the germline V gene, CDR1 is LNHNV and CDR2 is YYDKDF (reference sequence). CDR3 length equals 12 residues. The CDR3 coding sequence is TGTGCCACCATCGGCCAAGGGGAGACCCAGTACTTC. It translates to CATIGQGETQYF.

This clonotype has a count of ten or more. This chain connects TRBV29-1 to TRBJ2-3, with 8 bases fitting TRBD1. V was pared by 6 bases and J by 0 bases, with 14 bases of the junction left unmatched. Germline lookup yields CDR1 SQVTM and CDR2 ANQGSEA. CDR3 length equals 17 residues. The CDR3 reads CSVRLYAGGPSTDTQYF. CDR3 DNA sequence: TGCAGCGTCCGCCTGTATGCAGGGGGCCCTAGCACAGATACGCAGTATTTT.

This clonotype occurred many times. This chain links TRBV7-3 with TRBJ2-2; 14 bases are shared with TRBD2. CDR3 length equals 15 residues. Germline-derived CDR1 and CDR2 are SGHTA and FQGTGA. V was pared by 6 bases and J by 6 bases, with 3 bases of the junction left unmatched. For the CDR3, the DNA is TGTGCCAGCAGTCAGACTAGCGGGGGGGCCGGGGAGCTGTTTTTT. Amino acid sequence: CASSQTSGGAGELFF.

This clonotype occurred many times. This chain uses TRBV5-1 with TRBJ2-5; D remains unclear. The CDR3 extends over 16 amino acids. The germline CDR1 and CDR2 sequences are SGHRS and YFSETQ. V lost 7 bases and J lost 1, with 20 bases in between. The DNA of the CDR3 is TGCGCCAGCTCACCTCAACCCGTCATGACCCAAGAGACCCAGTACTTC. Protein sequence: CASSPQPVMTQETQYF. The full variable domain, its missing parts supplied by reference TRBV5-1 and TRBJ2-5, is KAGVTQTPRYLIKTRGQQVTLSCSPISGHRSVSWYQQTPGQGLQFLFEYFSETQRNKGNFPGRFSGRQFSNSRSEMNVSTLELGDSALYLCASSPQPVMTQETQYFGPGTRLLVL.

There are many counts of this clonotype. This rearrangement joins TRBV2 to TRBJ2-2; D not resolved. V lost 1 base and J lost 4, with 4 bases in between. This CDR3 has 13 amino acids. CDR1 SNHLY and CDR2 FYNNEI come from the germline V gene. CDR3 amino acids: CASSEEFTGELFF. CDR3 DNA: TGTGCCAGCAGTGAAGAATTCACCGGGGAGCTGTTTTTT.

In its sample, this clonotype was seen many times. The gene calls are TRBV7-2 and TRBJ2-7; D uncertain. The CDR3 covers 11 residues. CDR1 is SGHTA, CDR2 FQGNSA, per germline. Trimming removed 5 bases from V and 4 bases from J, with 6 bases in between. The CDR3 bases are TGTGCCAGCAGCCTCCAATACGAGCAGTACTTC. Protein: CASSLQYEQYF.